The T cell receptor (beta chain) under discussion was sequenced for a study of cytomegalovirus exposure and HLA in healthy donors (dated by TCRdb to 2016 to 2017). Regarding the research as a whole: In an earlier analysis of 587 of the donors, approximately 260 Gb of sequence data and roughly 100 million unique TCR beta sequences from 150 million to 200 million T cells were reported. Of the 350 to 450 genotyped donors, 65% to 90% fell in the genetic ancestry cluster associated with self-reported Caucasian donors. Every discovery cohort repertoire had been produced on one sequencing platform. In the later analysis, no new phenotypic data were used to find candidate immune exposures; instead, reliance was placed on TCR beta sequences and their occurrence across donors. The study used immunosequencing to profile the T cell repertoires of approximately 650 subjects and linked those repertoires to cytomegalovirus serostatus. Class I and class II HLA loci were covered by the typing at four-digit resolution. Donor age, sex, ethnicity and CMV serostatus were collected together with the repertoire data. Along with the roughly 700-subject first cohort, a separate validation cohort of around 120 different subjects was used. The study aimed to test whether signatures of past pathogen exposure could be identified by cataloging public T cell receptors. An earlier analysis of 500 to 650 of the donors applied high-throughput TCR beta sequencing to assess whether each TCR beta V gene segment acted as functional or pseudogenic. Approximately 310 gigabases of sequencing data and tens of millions of unique TCR sequences were included in an early release covering several hundred HLA-typed donors. The number of typed donors differed by locus: about 620-630 for A, B, C, DRB1 and DQB1; 522 for DQA1; roughly 600 for DPA1; and some 450 for DPB1. A later genetic analysis used genome-wide SNP genotypes for about 55% of the 666 donors, treating that subset as a discovery cohort. A later analysis re-analyzed previously published TCR beta repertoires from approximately 700 donors and added high-resolution HLA genotyping to study TCR occurrence patterns. Roughly 5 DR-DQ haplotypes were handled as single units for association and clustering, since linkage in the cohort was strong. The study combined high-throughput TCR immunosequencing, statistical association of individual TCRs with disease status, and machine learning to predict cytomegalovirus infection status. Among approximately 370 genotyped donors of the cohort, an average of around 250,000 unique TCR beta nucleotide sequences was sequenced per donor, of which 15% to 20% were non-productive.

Library construction relied on the immunoSEQ multiplex PCR assay. A mixture of 60 forward primers for TCR Vbeta segments and 13 reverse primers for TCR Jbeta segments was used in the multiplex PCR. Amplification of the CDR3 region of rearranged TCR beta genes was performed with a multiplex PCR assay on genomic DNA. The amplified TCR beta libraries were sequenced on the Illumina HiSeq System as 87-base-pair reads. On the study's bioinformatics: Across the roughly 670 repertoires, a later analysis counted around 80 million unique TCR beta chains, approximately 10 million of which were shared by at least two donors. To remove PCR and sequencing errors, raw reads were error-corrected and collapsed into unique sequences using a nearest-neighbor algorithm that merged closely related sequences. Alignment of CDR3 sequences to IMGT reference sequences was used to assign V, D and J gene segments. Each retained sequence needed at least a six-nucleotide match to both a V gene segment and a J gene segment. Rearrangements were classified as productive when the CDR3 lacked stop codons and remained in frame with V and J, and all other rearrangements were classified as non-productive. CDR3 was defined by IMGT convention, running from the second conserved V-encoded cysteine to the conserved J-encoded phenylalanine. The earlier analysis of 587 of the donors excluded sequences that lacked an unambiguous match to a single V gene segment. In an earlier analysis of 587 of the donors, V segments were called functional above 56.7% productive rearrangements and were called segregating when the between-donor standard deviation exceeded 5%. To diagnose cytomegalovirus status from the catalog of TCR beta chain sequences, a statistical classification framework was built. A later analysis assigned V and J genes by comparing TCR nucleotide sequences with IMGT/GENE-DB human TR gene sequences. Using the TCRdist pipeline, a later analysis assigned CDR3 sequences along with most-parsimonious VDJ recombination scenarios. In a later analysis, each TCR beta chain was defined by its CDR3 amino acid sequence together with its V-gene family, and reads lacking a unique V-gene family were excluded. As a way to deal with suspected cross-contamination and a sequencing artifact, a later analysis dropped over 550 nucleotide sequences that were highly shared and had low generation probability. A later analysis calculated a clonal expansion index for each public chain from normalized within-repertoire ranks of inferred template counts. In a later analysis, generation probabilities were computed with a VDJ recombination model fitted to out-of-frame rearrangements, and the resulting probabilities were checked against IGoR. In a later analysis, TCR-TCR, TCR-HLA and TCR-CMV co-occurrence was scored with hypergeometric tests, and a repertoire-size bias correction was applied to TCR pairs. To estimate false discovery rates, a later analysis permuted the HLA or CMV assignments 20 times. In a later analysis, co-occurring TCRs were grouped using DBSCAN, and TCRdist sequence similarity was added for clustering within HLA-allele-positive subsets. Repertoires with fewer than 30,000 or more than 120,000 public chains were left out of co-occurrence clustering, as were about five repertoires with anomalous nucleotide sharing. This immuneACCESS table, as held by TCRdb, lists in-frame sequences with V and J called but not all clones. Of the missing ones, under half trace to an unresolved V gene in checked studies; the others have no known cause. Clone size and V and J calls were adopted from that table, with D and trimming inferred from the DNA. This sample is represented by roughly 69,000 clones; 73% of them were singletons. Around 5.4% of the sample belongs to the ten largest clones.

The investigation overall reported the following: The authors suggested that the approach could potentially be extended to other disease states and immunological phenotypes. Assigning TCR associations to individual alleles was difficult when HLA alleles, especially DR and DQ, strongly co-occurred. The classifier was reported to diagnose cytomegalovirus status with high specificity and sensitivity in both the original cohort and the validation cohort. Linkage disequilibrium might explain the correlated functional status among segregating V segments, but an unknown experimental factor could not be excluded. In a later analysis, 16,951 TCR beta sequences were associated with specific HLA alleles at a false discovery rate of 0.05. A further reported finding was that TCR beta sequences accurately predicted the HLA-A and HLA-B alleles for most subjects in the first cohort. A later analysis found that HLA-associated TCR beta chains were more clonally expanded and had lower generation probabilities than equally common non-associated chains. A later genetic analysis reported fewer N-insertions in productive TCRs among donors in an Asian-associated ancestry cluster than the approximately 670-donor mean. The study gave a list of around 170 TCR beta chains associated with cytomegalovirus. A group of highly shared sequence variants was considered likely to be a technical artifact of the sequencing pipeline. Because the 87-base-pair reads could not distinguish some IMGT-functional V segments, including TRBV6-2 and TRBV6-3, those segments were excluded. A few of the identified cytomegalovirus-associated TCR beta chains were confirmed in vitro to be specific for cytomegalovirus antigens. Sequencing depth was assumed to be roughly uniform across donors in the presence/absence analyses, though that assumption may not hold. According to a later analysis, TCR association rates differed among HLA loci, with DRB1 alleles showing the most associated TCRs and HLA-C alleles showing the fewest. Because HLA typing was unavailable for some donors at each locus, only the typed subset was used in association tests. An association between a missense DCLRE1C variant and V-gene and J-gene trimming of TCR beta chains was found in a later genetic analysis and replicated in an independent cohort. This cohort had only TCR beta chains sequenced, and the lack of alpha or paired-chain data limited which features could be detected. In an earlier analysis of around 600 of the donors, most TCR beta V segments were observed in productive rearrangements about 90% or about 30% of the time, broadly matching IMGT annotations. The earlier analysis of approximately 590 of the donors excluded roughly 17 rarely observed V segments, including chromosome 9 orphons, because counts were too low. Most TCR sequences were observed very rarely across donors, whereas some public TCRs were present in many individuals. In a later analysis, several top co-occurrence clusters were reported to appear linked to parvovirus B19, influenza, CMV and Epstein-Barr virus. According to a later analysis, most CMV-associated TCR beta chains appeared to be HLA-restricted, and the HLA associations seemed to be driven largely by CMV exposure. For the cohort, immune exposure information was limited to CMV serostatus.

The cohort was made up of under 800 healthy bone marrow donors. At the time of sampling, every cohort member was nominally healthy, though immune exposures that went unrecorded were likely present. The donor was CMV seronegative and belonged to the group of more than 300 seronegative cohort members. Every donor gave a peripheral blood sample, and the peripheral blood mononuclear cells from that sample were used for TCR beta sequencing. The Qiagen DNeasy Blood Extraction Kit was used to extract genomic DNA from the blood cell samples. As concerns this clone: Its cognate antigen has yet to be identified. Base qualities are missing; no much larger clone stands one base away.

Per the germline V gene, SGDLS is the CDR1 and YYNGEE is the CDR2. CDR3 length: 17 amino acids, cysteine to phenylalanine. Only the CDR3 DNA is retained, 51 bases long and in frame from the first base. V trim: 0 bases; J trim: 6 bases; unmatched bases: 12. Sequenced material: PBMCs. The sequence derives from a man over 45 in good health and CMV-seronegative. The receptor chain draws on TRBV9 and TRBJ1-5; 7 of the junction bases match TRBD1. The CDR3 reads as follows: CASSVGASDRATQPQHF. The DNA is as follows: TGTGCCAGCAGCGTAGGAGCCTCTGACAGGGCCACTCAGCCCCAGCATTTT.